The rows below give T cell receptor beta chains drawn from one sample of a study of blood T cell repertoires in COVID-19. Some clones are missing from TCRdb's copy, which holds only in-frame ones; the method was immunoSEQ multiplex PCR. The sample lists 110,000 to 150,000 clones; 60% to 80% were seen once. Sequenced input: peripheral blood. The receptors derive from a man aged 50 or older with active or convalescent COVID-19. CDR3s include the opening cysteine and the closing phenylalanine or tryptophan. The D gene is left open where the match is weak. Some rows mark clone size as missing; the rest say once, few, many or name a class of expanded clone.

v_gene	d_gene	len	abundance	j_gene	CDR3nt	CDR3aa
TRBV5-1	NA	16	NA	TRBJ2-2	TGCGCCAGCAGCTTGGCTCAGGCCTCGAACACCGGGGAGCTGTTTTTT	CASSLAQASNTGELFF
TRBV7-8	TRBD2	17	NA	TRBJ2-1	TGTGCCAGCAGCTTAAGCGCGGGAGGGAGCTCCTACAATGAGCAGTTCTTC	CASSLSAGGSSYNEQFF
TRBV6-4	NA	13	NA	TRBJ1-2	TGTGCCAGCAGGGAGGGAGAATACGGTGGCTACACCTTC	CASREGEYGGYTF
TRBV6-5	NA	13	few	TRBJ1-2	TGTGCCAGCAGTTACGACAGGAACTATGGCTACACCTTC	CASSYDRNYGYTF
TRBV4-2	NA	16	once	TRBJ2-7	TGTGCCAGCAGCCAAAATCTTGGGCCAAACTCCTACGAGCAGTACTTC	CASSQNLGPNSYEQYF
TRBV28	TRBD1	19	NA	TRBJ2-7	TGTGCCAGCAGTCCCCCGGACAGGGGGCGGACTAGGCGGGTTTACGAGCAGTACTTC	CASSPPDRGRTRRVYEQYF
TRBV29-1	TRBD2	15	NA	TRBJ2-5	TGCAGTACCGGGACTAGCGGGGCGTACCAAGAGACCCAGTACTTC	CSTGTSGAYQETQYF
TRBV27	NA	16	NA	TRBJ1-6	TGTGCCAGCAGTTTAATGGGCAGCTCCTATAATTCACCCCTCCACTTT	CASSLMGSSYNSPLHF
TRBV3-1/TRBV3-2	TRBD2	17	NA	TRBJ2-1	TGTGCCAGCAGCCAAGATCTGCTAGCGGGGTCCTACAATGAGCAGTTCTTC	CASSQDLLAGSYNEQFF
TRBV10-2	NA	12	NA	TRBJ2-1	TGCGCCAGCTCTCTAGGCTACAATGAGCAGTTCTTC	CASSLGYNEQFF
TRBV5-1	TRBD2	15	NA	TRBJ2-7	TGCGCCAGCAGCTGGGAGGGTGGGAAAAGCTACGAGCAGTACTTC	CASSWEGGKSYEQYF
TRBV18	NA	14	few	TRBJ2-2	TGTGCCAGCCTTGAGGACTCCCACCGCGGGGAGCTGTTTTTT	CASLEDSHRGELFF
TRBV19	TRBD2	16	NA	TRBJ2-5	TGTGCCAGTAGTATCGAAGCGGGAGGGGGTCAAGAGACCCAGTACTTC	CASSIEAGGGQETQYF
TRBV7-2	NA	15	NA	TRBJ1-3	TGTGCCAGCAGCTTAAATGGCCCCTCTGGAAACACCATATATTTT	CASSLNGPSGNTIYF
TRBV27	TRBD1	15	once	TRBJ2-3	TGTGCCAGCAGTTCCCACACAGGGGGCACAGATACGCAGTATTTT	CASSSHTGGTDTQYF
TRBV2	NA	14	NA	TRBJ1-6	TGTGCCAGCAGTACAGGGAGAGGGAATTCACCCCTCCACTTT	CASSTGRGNSPLHF
TRBV28	TRBD1	15	NA	TRBJ2-2	TGTGCCACCTTGCGACAGGGGGAGAGGACCGGGGAGCTGTTTTTT	CATLRQGERTGELFF
TRBV7-2	NA	17	once	TRBJ2-4	TGTGCCAGCAGCTTAATTCGGCGCCCAGCGGGCAAAAACATTCAGTACTTC	CASSLIRRPAGKNIQYF
TRBV5-8	NA	15	few	TRBJ1-2	TGTGCCAGCAGCTTTATGCCAGGGGCGGGCTATGGCTACACCTTC	CASSFMPGAGYGYTF
TRBV2	TRBD2	15	NA	TRBJ2-5	TGTGCCAGCAGTGAACTAGCGGGAGGGCGGGAGACCCAGTACTTC	CASSELAGGRETQYF
TRBV2	TRBD2	13	NA	TRBJ2-7	TGTGCATCGAGGACTAGCGGGTCGCTTGTGCAGTACTTC	CASRTSGSLVQYF
TRBV27	NA	16	NA	TRBJ2-1	TGTGCCAGCAGTTCTAAGTCCGGGTGGGTCTACAATGAGCAGTTCTTC	CASSSKSGWVYNEQFF
TRBV19	NA	13	NA	TRBJ1-1	TGTGCCAGTAGTAGTACAGGATCTACTGAAGCTTTCTTT	CASSSTGSTEAFF
TRBV27	NA	15	once	TRBJ1-1	TGTGCCAGCAGTTTATTTGGACAGACGAACACTGAAGCTTTCTTT	CASSLFGQTNTEAFF
TRBV27	TRBD2	17	NA	TRBJ2-3	TGTGCCAGCAGTTTATCGGGGGACTACCCGGGCCCAGATACGCAGTATTTT	CASSLSGDYPGPDTQYF
TRBV19	TRBD2	14	NA	TRBJ2-1	TGTGCCACTGATTGGGGACTAGGTTACAATGAGCAGTTCTTC	CATDWGLGYNEQFF
TRBV28	TRBD2	16	NA	TRBJ2-3	TGTGCCAGCAGCCGTCGGACTAGCGGGATTGGAGATACGCAGTATTTT	CASSRRTSGIGDTQYF
TRBV27	TRBD2	16	few	TRBJ2-7	TGTGCCAGCAGTCCTCAGCTAGCGGGAGCCGGCTACGAGCAGTACTTC	CASSPQLAGAGYEQYF
TRBV7-2	TRBD2	19	few	TRBJ2-4	TGTGCCAGCAGCTTCGGTGGGAGGGTAGCCGGATTGAGTAAAAACATTCAGTACTTC	CASSFGGRVAGLSKNIQYF
TRBV12-5	TRBD2	16	NA	TRBJ2-3	TGTGCTAGTGGTCCCAGAGGGACTAGCGGCACAGATACGCAGTATTTT	CASGPRGTSGTDTQYF
TRBV15	NA	14	NA	TRBJ1-5	TGTGCCACCAGCAGGGACATTAGAGGTCAGCCCCAGCATTTT	CATSRDIRGQPQHF
TRBV3-1/TRBV3-2	TRBD1	14	NA	TRBJ1-6	TGTGCCAGCAGCCAAGGACAGGGGAATTCACCCCTCCACTTT	CASSQGQGNSPLHF
TRBV7-2	NA	16	once	TRBJ2-1	TGTGCCAGCAGCTTAGCAGCCCTCGGCTCCTACAATGAGCAGTTCTTC	CASSLAALGSYNEQFF
TRBV28	TRBD1	14	few	TRBJ1-2	TGTGCCAGCAGTCTCCGACAGGGGAGCCGCGGCTACACCTTC	CASSLRQGSRGYTF
TRBV6-1	NA	14	NA	TRBJ1-2	TGTGCCAGCAGTGAATACGGGGGGGACTATGGCTACACCTTC	CASSEYGGDYGYTF
TRBV28	TRBD1	15	NA	TRBJ2-5	TGTGCCAGCAGTTCACAGGGGGGCGTAGGAGAGACCCAGTACTTC	CASSSQGGVGETQYF
TRBV3-1/TRBV3-2	TRBD2	16	NA	TRBJ2-5	TGTGCCAGCAGCCAAGAGACTAGCAGTCCATGGGAGACCCAGTACTTC	CASSQETSSPWETQYF
TRBV27	NA	14	NA	TRBJ1-1	TGTGCCAGCAGGAGAAATACAGGGTCCACTGAAGCTTTCTTT	CASRRNTGSTEAFF
TRBV29-1	TRBD2	14	NA	TRBJ2-1	TGCAGCGCGATTCCTAGCGGACCCTACAATGAGCAGTTCTTC	CSAIPSGPYNEQFF
TRBV4-2	TRBD1	19	many	TRBJ1-6	TGTGCCAGCAGCCCGAGGGACAGTAGTTCTGGTAATATTAATTCACCCCTCCACTTT	CASSPRDSSSGNINSPLHF
TRBV7-6	NA	14	NA	TRBJ1-5	TGTGCCAGCAGCTTAGTAGTAAGGGGGCAGCCCCAGCATTTT	CASSLVVRGQPQHF
TRBV7-9	NA	15	NA	TRBJ2-5	TGTGCCAGCAGCTTAGGGGGGCAGGACCAAGAGACCCAGTACTTC	CASSLGGQDQETQYF
TRBV5-1	TRBD1	14	few	TRBJ2-1	TGCGCCAGCAGATTGGGACAGGGGGCGGCGGAGCAGTTCTTC	CASRLGQGAAEQFF
TRBV7-9	NA	15	many	TRBJ2-3	TGTGCCAGCAGCCCGTCTAGCCTGGGGACAGATACGCAGTATTTT	CASSPSSLGTDTQYF
TRBV15	NA	13	NA	TRBJ2-7	TGTGCCACCTCCCGGGACAACTCCTACGAGCAGTACTTC	CATSRDNSYEQYF
TRBV7-9	TRBD1	13	NA	TRBJ2-7	TGTGCCAGCGGTTCACAGGGGACCTACGAGCAGTACTTC	CASGSQGTYEQYF
TRBV27	NA	15	NA	TRBJ2-2	TGTGCCAGCAGTTACCAGACAGGGAACACCGGGGAGCTGTTTTTT	CASSYQTGNTGELFF